This TCR beta chain was recorded in a study of CD8 T cells in ankylosing spondylitis. V shed 3 bases and J shed 4 bases, with 9 bases lying between them. CDR3 size: 13 residues. Study-level points and caveats: A motif of fewer than ten highly homologous TCR beta variants was seen as apparently characteristic of ankylosing spondylitis blood. Clones linked to the disease showed a CD8+ phenotype. They occurred at relatively low frequencies in peripheral blood.

By quantitative 5'-RACE with molecular barcodes, the TCR beta libraries were made. Each CDR3 protein is one row after TCRdb ran MiXCR on the 5' RACE reads. Of a few hundred thousand distinct CDR3 sequences listed, approximately 8.2% are singletons. This clonotype has a count of ten or more. Its antigen is currently unknown. The chain joins TRBV12-3 or TRBV12-4 to TRBJ1-2; no clear D. The source material was blood, either unsorted or a sorted T cell fraction (not recorded which). This receptor was identified in a male donor with ankylosing spondylitis. CDR3 in DNA: TGTGCCAGCAGTTTTAGGGAGTTCTATGGCTACACCTTC. This translates into CASSFREFYGYTF.